The next 32 T cell receptor beta chains were all read from a single sample in a study of blood T cell repertoires in COVID-19 (dated by TCRdb to the early 2020s). The library was built by means of the immunoSEQ multiplex PCR assay. The clones in this table, taken by TCRdb from immuneACCESS, are in-frame only. Not every clone is retained; where verified, under half of the shortfall comes from an unresolved V gene, and the cause of the rest is unknown. Present in this sample are hundreds of thousands of clones, 65% to 90% of which were seen just once. The top ten clonotypes cover roughly 7.4% of the sample. Sequencing was done on a sample of peripheral blood. The receptors were sampled from a woman aged 45-65 years with acute or convalescent COVID-19.

Concerning this clone: Other DNA sequences in this sample translate to the same CDR3. The rearrangement joins TRBV4-1 to TRBJ2-7; 12 positions agree with TRBD1. Germline CDR1 reads MGHRA; CDR2 reads YSYEKL. V dropped 3 bases and J dropped 4; count of bases not matched to a gene: 4. The CDR3 is 15 residues long. CDR3 nucleotides: TGCGCCAGCAGCCACCCGGGACAGGGGGCATACGAGCAGTACTTC. It yields the protein CASSHPGQGAYEQYF.

J is TRBJ2-2 and V is TRBV5-1, with 10 bases that match TRBD1. V shed 4 bases, J shed 3 bases, and the junction held 3 bases outside the gene matches. The CDR3 length is 15 residues. Looked up from germline, CDR1 is SGHRS and CDR2 is YFSETQ. CDR3 in DNA: TGCGCCAGCAGCCCGGGGACAGGGGACACCGGGGAGCTGTTTTTT. This translates into CASSPGTGDTGELFF.

The chain employs TRBV5-1 and TRBJ1-1; tentative D call: TRBD1 (6 bases). Germline V lookup: CDR1 SGHRS, CDR2 YFSETQ. CDR3 length: 15 residues. Trimming shortened V by 7 bases and J by 4 bases, and 20 bases separated the two germline ends. The CDR3 DNA reads as TGCGCCAGCCCACGCAGGGGTGTGGGAAGCACTGAAGCTTTCTTT. Amino acid sequence: CASPRRGVGSTEAFF.

This rearrangement joins TRBV23-1 to TRBJ2-5; TRBD1 matches at 11 bases. TRBV23-1 is recorded as an ORF, its role being uncertain. CDR3 size: 14 residues. The junction had 5 bases not matched to a gene; V was cut back by 6 bases and J by 5 bases. The CDR3 here is CASRGQGVVETQYF. The CDR3 DNA reads TGCGCCAGCAGGGGACAGGGGGTTGTTGAGACCCAGTACTTC.

CDR3 region: CASSLLTLNTEAFF. The CDR3 DNA reads as TGTGCCAGCAGCTTATTAACTCTGAACACTGAAGCTTTCTTT. The chain recombines TRBV7-9 with TRBJ1-1; no clear D gene. The CDR3 contains 14 residues. Trimming pared 2 bases from V and 0 bases from J, leaving 7 bases between. Germline CDR1 is SEHNR and CDR2 is FQNEAQ (reference sequence).

The rearrangement uses TRBV25-1 and TRBJ2-1; D is unclear. Trimming shortened V by 1 base and J by 10 bases, and 14 bases separated the two germline ends. CDR1 is MGHDK, CDR2 SYGVNS, per germline. This CDR3 spans 14 amino acids. The CDR3 sequence: CASSESPLVYEQFF. CDR3 DNA sequence: TGTGCCAGCAGTGAATCCCCCCTAGTCTACGAGCAGTTCTTC.

This clone was seen a single time. The chain carries TRBV27 and TRBJ2-7; 8 nucleotides align to TRBD1. Germline loops: CDR1 MNHEY, CDR2 SMNVEV (reference sequence). The CDR3 is 15 amino acids. Trimming at V came to 3 bases and at J to 0 bases, leaving 4 bases not matched to a gene. The CDR3 DNA follows: TGTGCCAGCAGTTTGGCAGGGGGCTACTCCTACGAGCAGTACTTC. It translates to CASSLAGGYSYEQYF.

The rearrangement joins TRBV19 to TRBJ1-1; 7 nucleotides line up with TRBD1. The CDR3 length is 14 residues. Germline V lookup: CDR1 LNHDA, CDR2 SQIVND (reference sequence). V dropped 10 bases and J dropped 0; count of bases not matched to a gene: 8. CDR3 DNA: TGTGCCACCGCCGGGACAGCCCTGAACACTGAAGCTTTCTTT. Translation: CATAGTALNTEAFF.

The chain has TRBV27 and TRBJ2-7, with 8 bases that match TRBD2. Germline V lookup: CDR1 MNHEY, CDR2 SMNVEV (reference sequence). Trimming at V came to 3 bases and at J to 3 bases, leaving 7 bases not matched to a gene. The CDR3 extends over 15 amino acids. As DNA, the CDR3 is TGTGCCAGCAGTTTGGTAGGAGCGGGAGACTACGAGCAGTACTTC. This translates into CASSLVGAGDYEQYF.

This rearrangement joins TRBV4-2 to TRBJ2-1, with 12 bases fitting TRBD2. After removal of 1 base from V and 9 bases from J, the junction contained 7 bases not matched to a gene. Germline assignment: CDR1 LGHNA and CDR2 YNFKEQ. The CDR3 loop spans 16 amino acids. CDR3 nucleotide sequence: TGTGCCAGCAGCCAAGTAGGGCTAGCGGGGGGGCCTGAGCAGTTCTTC. Protein product: CASSQVGLAGGPEQFF.

This clone has just one count. This chain joins TRBV9 and TRBJ2-5, with D maybe TRBD1 (5 bases). The CDR3 length is 15 residues. With 4 bases removed from V and 6 bases from J, the gap between germline ends came to 19 bases. From germline, CDR1 is SGDLS and CDR2 YYNGEE. The CDR3 sequence: CASSPPTEFSQTQYF. The CDR3 DNA reads as TGTGCCAGCAGCCCCCCGACAGAATTCTCGCAGACCCAGTACTTC.

Concerning this clone itself: At one of its ends the junction is not consistent with the germline gene, which may arise from a read error. The sample carries other DNA sequences with the same CDR3. The chain is built from TRBV19 and TRBJ2-3; 7 nucleotides align to TRBD1. Germline loops: CDR1 LNHDA, CDR2 SQIVND (reference sequence). The CDR3 extends over 16 amino acids. CDR3 sequence: CASSIQRGLSTDTQYF. The DNA for the CDR3 is TGTGCCAGTAGTATTCAAAGGGGGCTCAGCACAGATACACAGTATTTT.

The chain carries TRBV11-2 and TRBJ1-4, with TRBD1 matching over 10 bases. V shed 5 bases, J shed 5 bases, and the junction held 2 bases outside the gene matches. This CDR3 has 14 residues. CDR1 is SGHAT and CDR2 is FQNNGV in the germline V gene. The CDR3 spells CASSRGQGNEKLFF. The CDR3 DNA reads as TGTGCCAGCAGCCGGGGACAGGGGAATGAAAAACTGTTTTTT.

The chain combines TRBV28 with TRBJ2-7, with 13 bases identical to TRBD2. The germline V gene encodes CDR1 MDHEN and CDR2 SYDVKM. The CDR3 consists of 16 residues. J was trimmed by 4 bases and V by 3 bases; bases with no gene match: 6. CDR3 nucleotides: TGTGCCAGCAGTTTCCCCCGACTAGCGGGGGGTTACGAGCAGTACTTC. Protein sequence: CASSFPRLAGGYEQYF.

This sequence joins TRBV3-1 (or the pseudogene TRBV3-2) and TRBJ1-3; no firm D call. This CDR3 is built from 12 residues. Deletions cut 6 bases from V and 0 bases from J, with 3 bases between. Germline V gene data show CDR1 as LGHDT and CDR2 as YNNKEL (reference sequence). CDR3 DNA sequence: TGTGCCAGCAGGGCCTCTGGAAACACCATATATTTT. Protein: CASRASGNTIYF.

This chain connects TRBV9 to TRBJ2-2, with 8 bases matching TRBD2. The germline V gene has CDR1 SGDLS and CDR2 YYNGEE. With 4 bases clipped from V and 2 bases from J, the junction kept 7 bases outside the gene matches. The CDR3 spans 16 residues. In DNA form, the CDR3 reads TGTGCCAGCAGCCAAGCCAGCGGGGGAAACACCGGGGAGCTGTTTTTT. Protein: CASSQASGGNTGELFF.

This chain links TRBV4-2 with TRBJ2-2; D is unclear. Per germline, CDR1 LGHNA and CDR2 YNFKEQ. V was shortened by 0 bases and J by 4 bases, with 9 bases between the two germline ends. The CDR3 covers 15 residues. The CDR3 coding sequence is TGTGCCAGCAGCCAAGAGGGCAGGTCCACCGGGGAGCTGTTTTTT. As protein: CASSQEGRSTGELFF.

This chain uses TRBV15 with TRBJ1-3, with TRBD1 identical over 8 bases. The CDR3 is 20 residues long. V trimming: 3 bases; J trimming: 0 bases; junction bases outside the gene matches: 16. Germline V gene data show CDR1 as LNHNV and CDR2 as YYDKDF (reference sequence). CDR3: CATSSRPGQAFLPSGNTIYF. The CDR3 nucleotides are TGTGCCACCAGCAGTCGTCCGGGACAGGCCTTTTTACCCTCTGGAAACACCATATATTTT.

This sequence joins TRBV10-1 and TRBJ2-2; 9 bases line up with TRBD2. Germline V gene sequence: CDR1 WNHNN, CDR2 SYGVQD (reference sequence). This CDR3 has 14 residues. The J segment lost 7 bases and the V segment lost 11 bases, leaving 11 bases of the junction unmatched. Here the CDR3 DNA reads TGCGCCCCCAAAGGCGGGAGGGCCGGCGGGGAGCTGTTTTTT. It codes for CAPKGGRAGGELFF.

The chain links TRBV19 to TRBJ1-5, with 7 bases matching TRBD1. Trimming at V came to 11 bases and at J to 0 bases, leaving 4 bases not matched to a gene. Germline assignment: CDR1 LNHDA and CDR2 SQIVND (reference sequence). The CDR3 length is 13 residues. In nucleotides, the CDR3 is TGTGCCTGCGGACAGGATAGCAATCAGCCCCAGCATTTT. This codes for CACGQDSNQPQHF.

The rearrangement links TRBV28 to TRBJ1-2; D call uncertain. Trimming removed 6 bases from V and 7 bases from J, with 18 bases in between. Germline-derived CDR1 and CDR2 are MDHEN and SYDVKM. This CDR3 region has 14 residues. The CDR3 here is CASSPATGWGGYTF. For the CDR3, the DNA is TGTGCCAGCAGCCCAGCGACGGGATGGGGTGGCTACACCTTC.

The V gene is TRBV3-1 (or the pseudogene TRBV3-2), the J gene TRBJ2-7; 8 bases align to TRBD1. The junction had 7 bases not matched to a gene; V was cut back by 4 bases and J by 5 bases. CDR1 and CDR2 (germline): LGHDT, YNNKEL (reference sequence). The CDR3 length is 14 residues. The CDR3 loop is CASSLGTGLNEQYF. CDR3 DNA: TGTGCCAGCAGCCTGGGGACAGGTCTAAACGAGCAGTACTTC.

This chain links TRBV12-3 or TRBV12-4 with TRBJ1-2; D uncertain. This CDR3 has 12 amino acids. Trimming left V 7 bases short and J 3 bases short, with 9 bases between. CDR3 region: CASTRGDYGYTF. CDR3 in DNA: TGTGCCAGCACCAGAGGAGACTATGGCTACACCTTC.

The V call is TRBV28, the J call TRBJ1-6; D is undetermined. The CDR3 sequence is 15 residues long. Per the germline V gene, CDR1 is MDHEN and CDR2 is SYDVKM. Between the trimmed V and J ends, which lost 2 bases and 9 bases, there was a span of 14 bases. The CDR3 spells CASSLPQDSFSPLHF. CDR3 coding DNA: TGTGCCAGCAGTTTACCGCAGGACTCCTTTTCACCCCTCCACTTT. The full variable domain, its missing parts supplied by reference TRBV28 and TRBJ1-6, is DVKVTQSSRYLVKRTGEKVFLECVQDMDHENMFWYRQDPGLGLRLIYFSYDVKMKEKGDIPEGYSVSREKKERFSLILESASTNQTSMYLCASSLPQDSFSPLHFGNGTRLTVT.

V gene TRBV6-6 combines with J gene TRBJ1-4; no reliable D call. Germline lookup yields CDR1 MNHNY and CDR2 SVGAGI (reference sequence). The V end was cut by 5 bases, the J end by 5 bases, with 15 bases between. The CDR3 consists of 15 residues. The CDR3 bases are TGTGCCAGCAGTCCAAGGCGGGCAGAGAATGAAAAACTGTTTTTT. This encodes CASSPRRAENEKLFF.

The rearrangement uses TRBV12-2 and TRBJ2-7; TRBD1, the D gene given by the table, was not confirmed from the DNA. TRBV12-2 is shown as a pseudogene. The CDR3 contains 17 residues. As DNA, the CDR3 is TGTGCAAGGCTGGCCAGGCTCGATGCCGTCAGCTCCTACGAGCAGTACTTC. It is translated as CARLARLDAVSSYEQYF.

V and J are TRBV14 and TRBJ2-2, with D tentatively TRBD1 (6 bases). This CDR3 contains 15 residues. Trimming took off 2 bases at V and 4 bases at J, with 11 bases between the two ends. Germline lookup yields CDR1 SGHDN and CDR2 FVKESK. The CDR3 spells CASSQTGLFTGELFF. The CDR3 DNA reads TGTGCCAGCAGCCAAACAGGGTTGTTCACCGGGGAGCTGTTTTTT.

The gene calls are TRBV12-5 and TRBJ2-7; 7 bases map to TRBD1. Germline-derived CDR1 and CDR2 are LGHNT and FRNRAP. V lost 1 base and J lost 6; bases outside the gene matches: 3. This CDR3 region has 13 residues. As DNA, the CDR3 is TGTGCTAGTGGTTTGGCAGGGGGTCTCGAGCAGTACTTC. The encoded protein is CASGLAGGLEQYF.

This chain links TRBV18 with TRBJ2-1; tentatively, D is TRBD2 (6 bases). The CDR3 covers 14 residues. The V gene's germline CDR1 is KGHSH and CDR2 LQKENI. Deletions cut 1 base from V and 6 bases from J, with 10 bases between. CDR3 sequence: CASSPRDLTNEQFF. The CDR3 DNA sequence: TGTGCCAGCTCACCACGGGACTTAACCAATGAGCAGTTCTTC.

The J gene is TRBJ2-1, the V gene TRBV2; 10 positions match TRBD2. Germline V lookup: CDR1 SNHLY, CDR2 FYNNEI. After removal of 6 bases from V and 2 bases from J, the junction contained 7 bases not matched to a gene. The CDR3 consists of 16 residues. The CDR3: CASRPLAGDAYNEQFF. The CDR3 nucleotides read TGTGCCAGCAGACCGCTAGCGGGAGACGCCTACAATGAGCAGTTCTTC.

To note about this clone: A much larger clone sits a single nucleotide away, making a read error possible. The chain recombines TRBV11-3 with TRBJ1-1; a possible D gene is TRBD1 (6 bases). Germline CDR1 and CDR2: SGHNT and YENEEA. Trimming shortened V by 5 bases and J by 1 base, and 8 bases separated the two germline ends. CDR3 length: 13 residues. The CDR3 protein is CASSQDRNTEAFF. The CDR3 nucleotides read TGTGCCAGCAGCCAGGACAGGAACACTGAAGCTTTCTTT.

The chain couples TRBV28 to TRBJ2-5, with 8 bases lining up with TRBD2. This CDR3 has 17 residues. Per germline, CDR1 MDHEN and CDR2 SYDVKM. V gave up 0 bases and J gave up 2 bases; unmatched junction bases: 8. The CDR3 sequence: CASSLWYSGRTQETQYF. CDR3 coding DNA: TGTGCCAGCAGTTTATGGTACAGCGGGAGAACTCAAGAGACCCAGTACTTC. Looking up the rest from reference TRBV28 and TRBJ2-5 gives the full variable domain: DVKVTQSSRYLVKRTGEKVFLECVQDMDHENMFWYRQDPGLGLRLIYFSYDVKMKEKGDIPEGYSVSREKKERFSLILESASTNQTSMYLCASSLWYSGRTQETQYFGPGTRLLVL.